The entry below gives a single TCR beta chain sequence along with its context. Per the authors' pipeline: The assay estimated nucleated cells by amplifying reference gene primers. Measured with immunoSEQ multiplex PCR; TCRdb has only the in-frame clones, and not every one. That table gives V, J and clone size, and the DNA gave D and trimming. The sample contains 150,000 to 200,000 clones, roughly 77% of which appear only once. Recruited during active infection, patients (from Seattle) were subsequently followed longitudinally. This sample stems from a study of blood T cell repertoires in COVID-19. Overall study: Samples came from the United States, Italy and Spain, spanning acute and convalescent COVID-19. PBMCs, B-cell-depleted T cells, or T cells provided the cDNA or gDNA that made up the material.

The sequenced material came from peripheral blood. The sequence came from a woman aged 40-49 years with COVID-19, enrolled during active disease.

Here the CDR3 reads CASSSGQGGNIQYF. CDR3 nucleotide sequence: TGTGCCAGCAGCTCTGGACAGGGAGGAAACATTCAGTACTTC. This rearrangement joins TRBV5-8 to TRBJ2-4; 8 positions agree with TRBD1. The CDR3 length is 14 residues. CDR1 is SGHTS and CDR2 is YDEGEE in the germline V gene. J gave up 6 bases and V 3 bases, and 5 bases lay outside the gene matches.